The 16 T cell receptor beta chains below were found in one sample sequenced in a study of cytomegalovirus exposure and HLA in healthy donors. PCR primers comprised 60 Vbeta and 13 Jbeta primers. The table came from immunoSEQ multiplex PCR; TCRdb's copy has only in-frame clones and leaves some out. Recorded for this sample: 130,000 to 150,000 clones. Sequenced material: PBMCs. These receptors all come from a man aged 35 to 55 in good health and CMV-seronegative.

A word on this clone: An end of the junction does not agree with germline; a read error may underlie this. J is TRBJ2-1 and V is TRBV7-9; 8 bases agree with TRBD2. The CDR3 is made up of 12 amino acids. In germline, CDR1 is SEHNR, CDR2 FQNEAQ (reference sequence). Written as DNA, the CDR3 is TGTGCCAGCAGCGAGAAGGGACTAGGGAACCTCTTC. It codes for CASSEKGLGNLF.

The chain uses TRBV11-1 and TRBJ1-1; D is uncertain. Germline V lookup: CDR1 SGHAT, CDR2 FQDESV (reference sequence). This CDR3 is 14 amino acids long. Trimming pared 3 bases from V and 7 bases from J, leaving 15 bases between. In DNA, the CDR3 is TGTGCCAGCAGCTTGAGGGAAGGTTTATATGAAGCTTTCTTT. This codes for CASSLREGLYEAFF.

The CDR3 is CASSTGQDTDTQYF. CDR3 DNA: TGTGCCAGCAGCACGGGACAGGACACAGATACGCAGTATTTT. V gene TRBV5-4 combines with J gene TRBJ2-3; 8 bases fit TRBD1. Germline CDR1 SGHNT, CDR2 YYREEE (reference sequence). V was pared by 4 bases and J by 2 bases, with 3 bases of the junction left unmatched. This CDR3 spans 14 amino acids. The whole variable domain, remainder taken from reference TRBV5-4 and TRBJ2-3, is ETGVTQSPTHLIKTRGQQVTLRCSSQSGHNTVSWYQQALGQGPQFIFQYYREEENGRGNFPPRFSGLQFPNYSSELNVNALELDDSALYLCASSTGQDTDTQYFGPGTRLTVL.

V is TRBV7-2 and J is TRBJ2-3, with D maybe TRBD2 (6 bases). The length of the CDR3 is 13 residues. The ends were cut back, 3 bases at V and 2 bases at J, with 6 bases in the middle. Germline V lookup: CDR1 SGHTA, CDR2 FQGNSA. The DNA for the CDR3 is TGTGCCAGCAGCTTGGACTACACAGATACGCAGTATTTT. It is translated as CASSLDYTDTQYF.

CDR3 DNA: TGTGCCAGCAGCTACCGACAGGGCGATTCACCCCTCCACTTT. This codes for CASSYRQGDSPLHF. The rearrangement links TRBV7-6 to TRBJ1-6, with TRBD1 identical over 7 bases. The length of the CDR3 is 14 residues. Looked up from germline, CDR1 is SGHVS and CDR2 is FNYEAQ. Losses at the gene ends were 4 bases for V and 8 bases for J; bases not matched to a gene: 5. Together with reference TRBV7-6 and TRBJ1-6, the CDR3 gives the full variable domain: GAGVSQSPRYKVTKRGQDVALRCDPISGHVSLYWYRQALGQGPEFLTYFNYEAQQDKSGLPNDRFSAERPEGSISTLTIQRTEQRDSAMYRCASSYRQGDSPLHFGNGTRLTVT.

The J gene is TRBJ2-1, the V gene TRBV4-2; 8 nucleotides agree with TRBD1. This CDR3 region has 18 residues. Germline trimming cut 0 bases from V and 5 bases from J; bases unmatched to any gene: 12. The V gene's germline CDR1 is LGHNA and CDR2 YNFKEQ. The CDR3 nucleotides are TGTGCCAGCAGCCAAGACCTAATCGGACAGGGACGGGACAATGAGCAGTTCTTC. It encodes CASSQDLIGQGRDNEQFF.

This rearrangement joins TRBV4-2 to TRBJ2-4; tentatively, D is TRBD2 (5 bases). The V and J ends lost 1 base and 0 bases respectively, with 16 bases between them. CDR3 size: 18 residues. Germline V gene lookup returns CDR1 LGHNA and CDR2 YNFKEQ. The CDR3 loop is CASSQVSVSGIAKNIQYF. The CDR3 DNA sequence: TGTGCCAGCAGCCAAGTATCGGTTTCCGGGATAGCCAAAAACATTCAGTACTTC.

The CDR3 nucleotides are TGTGCCAGCAGCCGCTGGACAGGGGGGAATAACTATGGCTACACCTTC. The encoded protein is CASSRWTGGNNYGYTF. V is TRBV5-8 and J is TRBJ1-2; 10 bases match TRBD1. CDR1 and CDR2 (germline): SGHTS, YDEGEE. J gave up 1 base and V 4 bases, and 7 bases lay outside the gene matches. The CDR3 covers 16 residues. The whole variable domain, filled in from reference TRBV5-8 and TRBJ1-2, reads EAGVTQSPTHLIKTRGQQATLRCSPISGHTSVYWYQQALGLGLQFLLWYDEGEERNRGNFPPRFSGRQFPNYSSELNVNALELEDSALYLCASSRWTGGNNYGYTFGSGTRLTVV.

The chain recombines TRBV7-2 with TRBJ2-1; 11 nucleotides agree with TRBD2. This CDR3 has 15 residues. Germline-derived CDR1 and CDR2 are SGHTA and FQGNSA. The J segment lost 15 bases and the V segment lost 1 base, leaving 11 bases of the junction unmatched. This CDR3 reads CASSLGIAGGHVPFF. The CDR3 coding sequence is TGTGCCAGCAGCTTAGGTATAGCGGGGGGGCATGTTCCGTTCTTC.

V usage is TRBV4-2 and J usage is TRBJ2-7; weak D call: TRBD1 (6 bases). Germline-derived CDR1 and CDR2 are LGHNA and YNFKEQ. V lost 1 base and J 1 base, leaving 14 bases between the germline ends. The CDR3 length is 16 residues. The CDR3, as DNA: TGTGCCAGCAGCCAAGGAGGGGGTCTTTCTTCCTACGAGCAGTACTTC. As protein: CASSQGGGLSSYEQYF.

The genes are TRBV14 and TRBJ2-7; 10 bases fit TRBD1. Germline V lookup: CDR1 SGHDN, CDR2 FVKESK. V shed 2 bases and J 6 bases; nucleotides not matched to a gene: 10. CDR3 length equals 16 residues. The CDR3, as DNA: TGTGCCAGCAGCCAACTCGGACAGGGGGGCCTCTCCGAGCAGTACTTC. Protein sequence: CASSQLGQGGLSEQYF.

The V call is TRBV4-2, the J call TRBJ1-1; D is uncertain. The CDR3 consists of 13 residues. Germline loops: CDR1 LGHNA, CDR2 YNFKEQ. V was trimmed by 6 bases and J by 1 base, leaving 9 bases between them. The CDR3 region has the DNA TGTGCCAGCAGGAGGGCCCCGAACACTGAAGCTTTCTTT. Amino acids: CASRRAPNTEAFF.

The chain joins TRBV5-1 to TRBJ2-6, with 7 bases aligning to TRBD2. The CDR3 is made up of 16 amino acids. The V gene's germline CDR1 is SGHRS and CDR2 YFSETQ. After removal of 0 bases from V and 3 bases from J, the junction contained 3 bases not matched to a gene. The CDR3 DNA reads as TGCGCCAGCAGCTTGGATGGGGGGGTTGGGGCCAACGTCCTGACTTTC. This sequence encodes CASSLDGGVGANVLTF.

V and J are TRBV6-1 and TRBJ2-7, with D possibly being TRBD1 (6 bases). The V gene's germline CDR1 is MNHNS and CDR2 SASEGT. The length of the CDR3 is 16 residues. Trimming pared 1 base from V and 7 bases from J, leaving 20 bases between. This CDR3 reads CASSEEVGTTTKEQYF. CDR3 in DNA: TGTGCCAGCAGTGAAGAGGTCGGGACAACCACTAAGGAGCAGTACTTC.

The chain is built from TRBV27 and TRBJ2-1; 10 bases agree with TRBD1. The CDR3 is made up of 17 amino acids. Germline CDR1 MNHEY, CDR2 SMNVEV (reference sequence). The J segment lost 8 bases and the V segment lost 3 bases, leaving 13 bases of the junction unmatched. CDR3 amino acids: CASSFSNTGTGVYEQFF. As DNA, the CDR3 is TGTGCCAGCAGTTTCTCAAATACCGGGACAGGGGTGTATGAGCAGTTCTTC.

Regarding this clone: Compared with germline, one end of the junction differs, possibly owing to a read error. The V gene is TRBV12-5, the J gene TRBJ2-5; 7 bases match TRBD1. This CDR3 is built from 16 residues. The germline CDR1 and CDR2 sequences are LGHNT and FRNRAP. The CDR3 DNA reads as TGTGCTAGTGGTCTGGTATTAGGGGGCTCTCAAGAGACCCAGTACTTC. The encoded protein is CASGLVLGGSQETQYF.